The 23 T cell receptor beta chains below all came from one sample that was sequenced in a study of blood T cell repertoires in COVID-19. Profiled with immunoSEQ multiplex PCR; TCRdb holds only in-frame clones, not every one. The data hold a few hundred thousand clones, with approximately 85% observed a single time. The sequencing sample was made of PBMCs or T cells enriched from blood (not recorded which). Source of these receptors: a man aged 30-40 years who had recovered from COVID-19.

The chain recombines TRBV7-3 with TRBJ2-1; tentatively, D is TRBD2 (5 bases). This CDR3 has 15 amino acids. V gave up 5 bases and J gave up 1 base, with 12 bases separating them. CDR1 and CDR2 (germline): SGHTA, FQGTGA. CDR3 amino acids: CASSISGDSYNEQFF. CDR3 sequence (DNA): TGTGCCAGCAGCATCTCCGGGGATTCCTACAATGAGCAGTTCTTC.

The chain joins TRBV5-1 to TRBJ1-6, with TRBD1 as a possible D gene (5 bases). This CDR3 comprises 17 residues. Germline assignment: CDR1 SGHRS and CDR2 YFSETQ. Between the trimmed V and J ends, which lost 1 base and 8 bases, there was a span of 19 bases. CDR3 coding DNA: TGCGCCAGCAGCTTGTACAGCTCCTCAATAGGGGATTCACCCCTCCACTTT. Its translation: CASSLYSSSIGDSPLHF. The complete variable domain, with remaining parts taken from reference TRBV5-1 and TRBJ1-6, reads KAGVTQTPRYLIKTRGQQVTLSCSPISGHRSVSWYQQTPGQGLQFLFEYFSETQRNKGNFPGRFSGRQFSNSRSEMNVSTLELGDSALYLCASSLYSSSIGDSPLHFGNGTRLTVT.

The rearrangement links TRBV11-2 to TRBJ2-2; 9 positions match TRBD2. Germline CDR1 SGHAT, CDR2 FQNNGV. This CDR3 has 14 residues. V trimming: 5 bases; J trimming: 6 bases; junction bases outside the gene matches: 4. The CDR3 is CASSLSGGPGELFF. In nucleotides, the CDR3 is TGTGCCAGCAGCCTTAGCGGGGGACCCGGGGAGCTGTTTTTT.

The V gene is TRBV25-1, the J gene TRBJ2-5; TRBD2 matches at 7 bases. The J segment lost 1 base and the V segment lost 3 bases, leaving 14 bases of the junction unmatched. The CDR3 extends over 18 amino acids. Germline CDR1 is MGHDK and CDR2 is SYGVNS. This chain's CDR3 is CASSDPRGEGKLQETQYF. The CDR3, as DNA: TGTGCCAGCAGTGACCCCCGGGGGGAGGGAAAACTCCAAGAGACCCAGTACTTC.

The chain couples TRBV5-1 to TRBJ2-2; possibly TRBD1 for D (6 bases). V lost 3 bases to trimming and J lost 4 bases, with 7 bases between them. The CDR3 runs to 13 residues. The germline gives CDR1 SGHRS, CDR2 YFSETQ. The CDR3 loop is CASSSRGTGELFF. CDR3 sequence (DNA): TGCGCCAGCAGCTCCAGGGGCACCGGGGAGCTGTTTTTT.

Comments on this clone: Within the sample, other DNA sequences also encode this same CDR3. This chain connects TRBV20-1 to TRBJ1-2, with no clear D. The CDR3 sequence is 11 residues long. CDR1 is DFQATT, CDR2 SNEGSKA, per germline (reference sequence). V gave up 6 bases and J gave up 6 bases, with 11 bases separating them. CDR3 bases: TGCAGTGCCCGGGGAGCAAATGGCTACACCTTC. It is translated as CSARGANGYTF.

This chain connects TRBV5-4 to TRBJ2-5; 7 positions match TRBD1. Trimming at V came to 4 bases and at J to 3 bases, leaving 6 bases not matched to a gene. Per the germline V gene, CDR1 is SGHNT and CDR2 is YYREEE (reference sequence). The CDR3 length is 14 residues. The CDR3 nucleotides are TGTGCCAGCAGCCCGAGAACAGGGGAAGAGACCCAGTACTTC. Translating gives CASSPRTGEETQYF.

The chain joins TRBV7-6 to TRBJ1-1; D possibly corresponds to TRBD1 (6 bases). This CDR3 is built from 18 residues. In germline, CDR1 is SGHVS, CDR2 FNYEAQ. Trimming shortened V by 4 bases and J by 4 bases, and 25 bases separated the two germline ends. CDR3 sequence (DNA): TGTGCCAGCAGCTCCCTAACAGGGACCCTAGGGGAGGGCACTGAAGCTTTCTTT. Translating it yields CASSSLTGTLGEGTEAFF.

This clone was seen repeatedly, ten times or more. The chain is built from TRBV6-4 and TRBJ1-6; D gene ambiguous. CDR1 and CDR2 from the germline V gene are MRHNA and SNTAGT. Deletions cut 5 bases from V and 7 bases from J, with 9 bases between. The CDR3 length is 13 residues. CDR3 coding DNA: TGTGCCAGCAGTCCGGGGAGCAATTCACCCCTCCACTTT. Amino acids: CASSPGSNSPLHF.

The chain couples TRBV19 to TRBJ1-1; D might be TRBD1 (5 bases). The CDR3 has 14 residues. V lost 3 bases and J 3 bases, leaving 11 bases between the germline ends. The germline V gene encodes CDR1 LNHDA and CDR2 SQIVND (reference sequence). The CDR3 DNA reads TGTGCCAGTAGTATCGGGGGGTCTGACACTGAAGCTTTCTTT. Its protein is CASSIGGSDTEAFF.

The rearrangement joins TRBV19 to TRBJ1-2, with D maybe TRBD1 (6 bases). V was cut by 6 bases and J by 0 bases, with 17 bases left in between. Per germline, CDR1 LNHDA and CDR2 SQIVND (reference sequence). The CDR3 is made up of 16 amino acids. DNA for the CDR3: TGTGCCAGTAGAGCGTACACAGGGCTGTCTAACTATGGCTACACCTTC. This encodes CASRAYTGLSNYGYTF.

The chain employs TRBV3-1 (or the pseudogene TRBV3-2) and TRBJ1-5; 10 positions agree with TRBD1. Germline assignment: CDR1 LGHDT and CDR2 YNNKEL (reference sequence). This CDR3 has 17 residues. J was trimmed by 2 bases and V by 3 bases; bases with no gene match: 7. CDR3 DNA: TGTGCCAGCAGCCACGGGACAGGGGACGCGGGCAATCAGCCCCAGCATTTT. It is translated as CASSHGTGDAGNQPQHF.

The chain combines TRBV7-2 with TRBJ2-2; D uncertain. V lost 10 bases and J 9 bases, leaving 18 bases between the germline ends. In germline, CDR1 is SGHTA, CDR2 FQGNSA. The CDR3 runs to 13 residues. CDR3: CANTPASNRELFF. CDR3 nucleotides: TGTGCCAACACTCCTGCTAGTAACCGGGAGCTGTTTTTT.

The rearrangement links TRBV21-1 to TRBJ1-2; the table names TRBD1, a call not compared with the DNA. TRBV21-1 is flagged as a pseudogene. The CDR3 sequence is 10 residues long. CDR3 amino acids: CASSHPGYTF. In DNA form, the CDR3 reads TGTGCCAGCAGCCATCCAGGCTACACCTTC.

The gene calls are TRBV24-1 and TRBJ1-6; possible D gene TRBD1, 5 bases. V lost 6 bases, J lost 9 bases, and 11 bases lay in between. The CDR3 has 13 amino acids. In germline, CDR1 is KGHDR, CDR2 SFDVKD. CDR3 bases: TGTGCCACCAGTCCCACCGGGGGTTCACCCCTCCACTTT. This gives the protein CATSPTGGSPLHF.

This clone has just a few counts. J is TRBJ2-2 and V is TRBV12-5; a possible D gene is TRBD2 (6 bases). CDR3 length equals 16 residues. Trimming removed 2 bases at V and 6 bases at J, with 16 bases between. CDR1 and CDR2 (germline): LGHNT, FRNRAP. The CDR3 sequence: CASGLYVSGPSGELFF. In DNA, the CDR3 is TGTGCTAGTGGTTTGTACGTTAGCGGCCCATCCGGGGAGCTGTTTTTT.

This chain joins TRBV11-3 and TRBJ2-3; TRBD2 agrees at 9 bases. The length of the CDR3 is 13 residues. Germline CDR1 and CDR2: SGHNT and YENEEA. V dropped 3 bases and J dropped 14; count of bases not matched to a gene: 9. CDR3 sequence (DNA): TGTGCCAGCAGCTTGCTAGCGGGGAGAGATGTGTATTTT. Amino acid sequence: CASSLLAGRDVYF.

The V gene is TRBV2, the J gene TRBJ2-6, with D tentatively TRBD1 (5 bases). Deletions cut 11 bases from V and 0 bases from J, with 14 bases between. This CDR3 is 15 amino acids long. Per germline, CDR1 SNHLY and CDR2 FYNNEI. The CDR3, as DNA: TGTGCCGGATCGACAGATCGCTCTGGGGCCAACGTCCTGACTTTC. Its translation is CAGSTDRSGANVLTF.

Comments on this clone: Different DNA sequences within this sample yield the same CDR3. The chain is built from TRBV5-1 and TRBJ1-3; TRBD1 might be the D (6 bases). Trimming left V 0 bases short and J 3 bases short, with 13 bases between. CDR1 is SGHRS and CDR2 is YFSETQ in the germline V gene. This CDR3 region has 16 residues. The CDR3: CASSLEAGASGNTIYF. CDR3 in DNA: TGCGCCAGCAGCTTGGAAGCGGGGGCTAGTGGAAACACCATATATTTT.

V usage is TRBV29-1 and J usage is TRBJ1-2, with D perhaps TRBD1 (6 bases). Between the trimmed V and J ends, which lost 7 bases and 2 bases, there was a span of 20 bases. Per the germline V gene, CDR1 is SQVTM and CDR2 is ANQGSEA. CDR3 length: 15 residues. The CDR3 protein is CSAPNPTGLNYGYTF. Here the CDR3 DNA reads TGCAGCGCCCCCAACCCGACAGGTTTAAACTATGGCTACACCTTC.

The rearrangement joins TRBV5-4 to TRBJ2-1, with TRBD2 matching 14 bases. Germline-derived CDR1 and CDR2 are SGHNT and YYREEE (reference sequence). Trimming at V came to 4 bases and at J to 6 bases, leaving 3 bases not matched to a gene. The CDR3 runs 15 residues. This CDR3 reads CASSTGLAGANEQFF. Written as DNA, the CDR3 is TGTGCCAGCAGCACGGGACTAGCGGGGGCCAATGAGCAGTTCTTC.

In its sample, this clone was seen a few times. The chain employs TRBV29-1 and TRBJ2-1; D possibly corresponds to TRBD1 (7 bases). CDR1 and CDR2 from the germline V gene are SQVTM and ANQGSEA. Trimming took off 6 bases at V and 3 bases at J, with 18 bases between the two ends. The CDR3 extends over 15 amino acids. The CDR3, as DNA: TGCAGCGTCGGCAGGCGGGACAGAAACTACAATGAGCAGTTCTTC. The encoded protein is CSVGRRDRNYNEQFF.

The chain uses TRBV19 and TRBJ1-2, with D possibly being TRBD1 (5 bases). Per germline, CDR1 LNHDA and CDR2 SQIVND (reference sequence). With 9 bases removed from V and 2 bases from J, the gap between germline ends came to 19 bases. There are 15 residues in the CDR3. CDR3 DNA: TGTGCCAGCCGAAGGGGAAGATCAGACAACTATGGCTACACCTTC. This gives the protein CASRRGRSDNYGYTF.